Below are 8 T cell receptor beta chains sequenced from a single sample in a study of blood T cell repertoires in COVID-19. Some clones are missing from TCRdb's copy, which holds only in-frame ones; the method was immunoSEQ multiplex PCR. The sample records about 60,000 clones, over 80% being singletons. The sample comprised peripheral blood. These receptors all stem from a man aged 25 to 45 with COVID-19, enrolled during active disease.

The genes are TRBV5-1 and TRBJ2-2, with TRBD1 matching over 8 bases. Germline CDR1 reads SGHRS; CDR2 reads YFSETQ. The CDR3 is 14 amino acids. Losses at the gene ends were 2 bases for V and 8 bases for J; bases not matched to a gene: 5. This chain's CDR3 is CASSFRQGMGELFF. The CDR3 DNA sequence: TGCGCCAGCAGCTTTCGACAGGGGATGGGGGAGCTGTTTTTT.

The rearrangement uses TRBV4-2 and TRBJ2-1; 7 bases align to TRBD2. V shed 0 bases, J shed 7 bases, and the junction held 6 bases outside the gene matches. Germline V gene sequence: CDR1 LGHNA, CDR2 YNFKEQ. The CDR3 length is 15 residues. The CDR3: CASSQEGGRRNEQFF. For the CDR3, the DNA is TGTGCCAGCAGCCAAGAGGGGGGGAGGAGGAATGAGCAGTTCTTC.

The chain carries TRBV21-1 and TRBJ2-2; the table's D call of TRBD1 was not tested on the DNA. TRBV21-1 represents a pseudogene. The CDR3 runs 17 residues. CDR3 sequence (DNA): TGTGCCAGCAGCCTACGCGATACAGGAAAGAACACCGGGGAGCTGTTTTTT. Translation gives CASSLRDTGKNTGELFF.

The chain uses TRBV28 and TRBJ1-5; possibly TRBD1 for D (6 bases). Deletions cut 7 bases from V and 5 bases from J, with 21 bases between. Germline lookup yields CDR1 MDHEN and CDR2 SYDVKM. The CDR3 is 16 amino acids. The CDR3 protein is CASISPTGGRHQPQHF. In DNA, the CDR3 is TGTGCCAGCATCTCCCCCACGGGGGGGCGTCATCAGCCCCAGCATTTT.

CDR3 nucleotides: TGTGCCAGCAGCCCCACGGGGTACACTGAAGCTTTCTTT. As protein: CASSPTGYTEAFF. The rearrangement uses TRBV7-6 and TRBJ1-1; no reliable D call. Trimming cost V 5 bases and J 3 bases, with 10 bases left between them. The CDR3 extends over 13 amino acids. Per germline, CDR1 SGHVS and CDR2 FNYEAQ.

V and J are TRBV24-1 and TRBJ2-1, with 12 bases that match TRBD2. The CDR3 loop spans 14 amino acids. The V segment lost 9 bases and the J segment 4 bases; nucleotides outside the gene matches: 3. Germline CDR1 and CDR2: KGHDR and SFDVKD. The CDR3 DNA follows: TGTGCCACCGCGACTAGCGGGAGTTACAATGAGCAGTTCTTC. Its protein product is CATATSGSYNEQFF.

The chain couples TRBV28 to TRBJ2-3; the D gene is possibly TRBD1 (6 bases). Germline-derived CDR1 and CDR2 are MDHEN and SYDVKM. The CDR3 sequence is 15 residues long. The V gene lost 4 bases and the J gene lost 0 bases, with 11 bases spanning the gap. Here the CDR3 DNA reads TGTGCCAGCAGTTACAGGGACACAAGCACAGATACGCAGTATTTT. Translation: CASSYRDTSTDTQYF.

The CDR3 DNA is TGTGCCAGCAGCGCCGGGACTAGCGGTAACACCGGGGAGCTGTTTTTT. As protein: CASSAGTSGNTGELFF. The chain is built from TRBV9 and TRBJ2-2; 11 bases align to TRBD2. In germline, CDR1 is SGDLS, CDR2 YYNGEE. This CDR3 has 16 amino acids. The J segment lost 2 bases and the V segment lost 3 bases, leaving 3 bases of the junction unmatched.